This T cell receptor beta chain was sequenced during a study of blood T cell repertoires in COVID-19. Study overall: Spain, Italy and the United States supplied samples that represented acute and convalescent COVID-19. PBMCs, B-cell-depleted T cells, or T cells provided the cDNA or gDNA that made up the material.

Per the original methods: By means of reference gene primer amplification, nucleated cell counts were estimated. This table comes from immunoSEQ multiplex PCR, and its TCRdb copy is limited to in-frame clones, with some not included. V, J and clone size were drawn from that table, and D and trimming were deduced from the DNA. Of 40,000 to 50,000 clones listed, roughly nine tenths are singletons. This clone appeared a few times. Trimming stripped 2 bases from V and 3 bases from J, with 22 bases between. The germline CDR1 and CDR2 sequences are SGHDN and FVKESK. The CDR3 runs to 18 residues. This sequence was found in a human donor in a cohort sampled during active COVID-19. Sequenced material: peripheral blood. V is TRBV14 and J is TRBJ1-1; unclear D gene. The CDR3 nucleotides are TGTGCCAGCAGCCAAATAATGGGGTTTTCGGCCGGGGACACTGAAGCTTTCTTT. Translating it yields CASSQIMGFSAGDTEAFF.